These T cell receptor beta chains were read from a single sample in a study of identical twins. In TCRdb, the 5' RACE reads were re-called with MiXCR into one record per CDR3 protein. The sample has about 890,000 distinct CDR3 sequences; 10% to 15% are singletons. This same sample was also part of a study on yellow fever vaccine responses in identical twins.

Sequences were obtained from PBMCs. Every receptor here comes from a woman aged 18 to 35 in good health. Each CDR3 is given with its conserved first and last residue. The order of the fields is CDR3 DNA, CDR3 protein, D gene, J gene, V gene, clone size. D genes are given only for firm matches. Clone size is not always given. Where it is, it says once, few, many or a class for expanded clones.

cdr3_nt: TGCAGCGTTGCCGACGTGGAGCAGTTCTTC
cdr3_aa: CSVADVEQFF
d_call: .
j_call: TRBJ2-1
v_call: TRBV29-1
clone_size: .

cdr3_nt: TGTGCCAGCAGTTTAAGGACTAGCGGGAGGGGCGCTGAGCGGTTCTTC
cdr3_aa: CASSLRTSGRGAERFF
d_call: TRBD2
j_call: TRBJ2-1
v_call: TRBV12-3/TRBV12-4
clone_size: .

cdr3_nt: TGTGCCAGCAGCTCTCATAGACAGGCGAAAGATACGCAGTATTTT
cdr3_aa: CASSSHRQAKDTQYF
d_call: .
j_call: TRBJ2-3
v_call: TRBV7-6
clone_size: few

cdr3_nt: TGCAGTGCTAGGGGCAGGGGCCTCCATACCTACAATGAGCAGTTCTTC
cdr3_aa: CSARGRGLHTYNEQFF
d_call: .
j_call: TRBJ2-1
v_call: TRBV20-1
clone_size: .

cdr3_nt: TGTGCCATCAGTGGGGGGGGGCCAGAGACCCAGTACTTC
cdr3_aa: CAISGGGPETQYF
d_call: .
j_call: TRBJ2-5
v_call: TRBV10-3
clone_size: few

cdr3_nt: TGTGCCAGCAGCGTAGTAGGGGGCCGGACCCAGTACTTC
cdr3_aa: CASSVVGGRTQYF
d_call: TRBD1
j_call: TRBJ2-5
v_call: TRBV9
clone_size: many

cdr3_nt: TGTGCCAGCAGTGAGGGGGGAGTCGGCTATGGCTACACCTTC
cdr3_aa: CASSEGGVGYGYTF
d_call: .
j_call: TRBJ1-2
v_call: TRBV2
clone_size: few

cdr3_nt: TGCGCCAGCAGCTCTCCGGGGGGGACGGATAATGAAAAACTGTTTTTT
cdr3_aa: CASSSPGGTDNEKLFF
d_call: .
j_call: TRBJ1-4
v_call: TRBV5-1
clone_size: .

cdr3_nt: TGTGCCACCAGTGACCAAGGAACTCGAGATACGCAGTATTTT
cdr3_aa: CATSDQGTRDTQYF
d_call: .
j_call: TRBJ2-3
v_call: TRBV24-1
clone_size: few

cdr3_nt: TGTGCCAGCAGTGGGATCCCCGCGGGACTAGCGTTCTACGAGCAGTACTTC
cdr3_aa: CASSGIPAGLAFYEQYF
d_call: TRBD2
j_call: TRBJ2-7
v_call: TRBV6-1
clone_size: .

cdr3_nt: TGCGCCAGCAGTGAGCCAGATCAGGGTTATAATTCACCCCTCCACTTT
cdr3_aa: CASSEPDQGYNSPLHF
d_call: .
j_call: TRBJ1-6
v_call: TRBV10-2
clone_size: .

cdr3_nt: TGTGCCAGCAGCTTGGGCTCCTTCGAGCAGTACTTC
cdr3_aa: CASSLGSFEQYF
d_call: .
j_call: TRBJ2-7
v_call: TRBV7-2
clone_size: .

cdr3_nt: TGTGCCAGCAGTCCCCTGGGACTTGGGCTTTACAATGAGCAGTTCTTC
cdr3_aa: CASSPLGLGLYNEQFF
d_call: .
j_call: TRBJ2-1
v_call: TRBV27
clone_size: .

cdr3_nt: TGTGCCAGCAGCCAAGTGGGCCAGGGGACTAATGAAAAACTGTTTTTT
cdr3_aa: CASSQVGQGTNEKLFF
d_call: .
j_call: TRBJ1-4
v_call: TRBV3-1
clone_size: few

cdr3_nt: TGCGCCAGCAGCTTGGGAGTAGGACAGGGATTCTACAATGAGCAGTTCTTC
cdr3_aa: CASSLGVGQGFYNEQFF
d_call: TRBD1
j_call: TRBJ2-1
v_call: TRBV5-1
clone_size: few

cdr3_nt: TGCGCCAGCAGCTGGGGACAGGGAGTATCTAGCACAGATACGCAGTATTTT
cdr3_aa: CASSWGQGVSSTDTQYF
d_call: TRBD1
j_call: TRBJ2-3
v_call: TRBV5-1
clone_size: .

cdr3_nt: TGTGCCATCAGTGAGTCTCCAGGAGCGCCGTACTTC
cdr3_aa: CAISESPGAPYF
d_call: .
j_call: TRBJ2-7
v_call: TRBV10-3
clone_size: many

cdr3_nt: TGTGCCAGCAGCTTAGCGCCAGGGTGGGGAGCCAAAAACATTCAGTACTTC
cdr3_aa: CASSLAPGWGAKNIQYF
d_call: .
j_call: TRBJ2-4
v_call: TRBV7-2
clone_size: .

cdr3_nt: TGTGCCAGTGAGCCAGGGAATAATGAGCAGTTCTTC
cdr3_aa: CASEPGNNEQFF
d_call: .
j_call: TRBJ2-1
v_call: TRBV6-1
clone_size: .

cdr3_nt: TGTGCCAGCAGCCATAAGTTCTCTGGAAACACCATATATTTT
cdr3_aa: CASSHKFSGNTIYF
d_call: .
j_call: TRBJ1-3
v_call: TRBV3-1
clone_size: .

cdr3_nt: TGTGCCAGCAGCCAAGGGACAGGGGTTCAGCCCCAGCATTTT
cdr3_aa: CASSQGTGVQPQHF
d_call: TRBD1
j_call: TRBJ1-5
v_call: TRBV4-2
clone_size: few

cdr3_nt: TGTGCCAGCAGTTTAACAGAGTGGGGAGCTTTCTTT
cdr3_aa: CASSLTEWGAFF
d_call: .
j_call: TRBJ1-1
v_call: TRBV12-3/TRBV12-4
clone_size: .

cdr3_nt: TGCAGTGCTAGAGAAGGTGGTAGAGGCTACACCTTC
cdr3_aa: CSAREGGRGYTF
d_call: .
j_call: TRBJ1-2
v_call: TRBV20-1
clone_size: many

cdr3_nt: TGTGCCAGCAGCCCCGTCCCTCCCGCCACTGAAGCTTTCTTT
cdr3_aa: CASSPVPPATEAFF
d_call: .
j_call: TRBJ1-1
v_call: TRBV3-1
clone_size: many

cdr3_nt: TGTGCCATCAGTGAGTACCAAAGAGCGGAGCAGTTCTTC
cdr3_aa: CAISEYQRAEQFF
d_call: .
j_call: TRBJ2-1
v_call: TRBV10-3
clone_size: few

cdr3_nt: TGCGCCAGCAGCTTATCGTCCACCGGGGAGCTGTTTTTT
cdr3_aa: CASSLSSTGELFF
d_call: .
j_call: TRBJ2-2
v_call: TRBV5-1
clone_size: many

cdr3_nt: TGTGCCAGCAGTTACGACAGATGGAACACTGAAGCTTTCTTT
cdr3_aa: CASSYDRWNTEAFF
d_call: .
j_call: TRBJ1-1
v_call: TRBV12-3/TRBV12-4
clone_size: .

cdr3_nt: TGCGCCAGCAGCTTGGGTGAAGGGGGGGCCAAAAACATTCAGTACTTC
cdr3_aa: CASSLGEGGAKNIQYF
d_call: .
j_call: TRBJ2-4
v_call: TRBV5-1
clone_size: .

cdr3_nt: TGTGCCAGCAGCCGGAACGGACAGTTGAACACTGAAGCTTTCTTT
cdr3_aa: CASSRNGQLNTEAFF
d_call: .
j_call: TRBJ1-1
v_call: TRBV16
clone_size: few

cdr3_nt: TGTGCCAGTAGTGGGACAGGGTTCTCCTACGAGCAGTACTTC
cdr3_aa: CASSGTGFSYEQYF
d_call: TRBD1
j_call: TRBJ2-7
v_call: TRBV19
clone_size: few